Listed below are T cell receptor beta chains from one sample, sequenced in a study of T cells in Graves' hyperthyroidism and ophthalmopathy. Each CDR3 protein is one row after TCRdb ran MiXCR on the multiplex PCR reads. The data contain about 700,000 distinct CDR3 sequences, around 15% of them singletons. The sample consisted of blood. The receptors were sampled from a woman under 30 with Graves' hyperthyroidism. Both conserved end residues are part of each CDR3. The order of the fields is V gene, J gene, CDR3 protein.

>TRBV7-9|TRBJ1-1
CASSSLMGAAAFF
>TRBV13|TRBJ1-1
CASSLERSGPLNTEAFF
>TRBV5-1|TRBJ2-7
CASSLDYSYEQYF
>TRBV20-1|TRBJ1-6
CSARWGDRKNSPLHF
>TRBV28|TRBJ2-1
CASSVPGRSNEQFF
>TRBV28|TRBJ1-3
CASSAGISGNTIYF
>TRBV27|TRBJ1-2
CASSHTGGRRNYGYTF
>TRBV7-3|TRBJ2-1
CASSPNGGGEQFF
>TRBV13|TRBJ2-1
CASSLSVSRGEQFF
>TRBV18|TRBJ2-7
CASSPLETGWVMNEQYF
>TRBV6-2/TRBV6-3|TRBJ2-7
CASSLYTSAGAEQYF
>TRBV27|TRBJ2-1
CASSLLVSSYNEQFF
>TRBV11-2|TRBJ2-3
CASSWDSNTDTQYF
>TRBV20-1|TRBJ2-1
CSASDGASLNEQFF
>TRBV30|TRBJ2-3
CAWSRSGPDTQYF
>TRBV7-9|TRBJ2-5
CASSSTGAEEETQYF
>TRBV7-3|TRBJ2-1
CASSLLGGAVRGDEQFF
>TRBV7-9|TRBJ1-1
CASSLWQVEAFF
>TRBV11-2|TRBJ2-5
CASSLSPAETQYF
>TRBV27|TRBJ2-7
CATLGPKEQYF
>TRBV30|TRBJ1-1
CAWSRELRDTEAFF
>TRBV15|TRBJ2-7
CATSRELRQGSYEQYF
>TRBV2|TRBJ1-4
CASSPGETNEKLFF
>TRBV6-4|TRBJ2-1
CASSGTSGPPHEQFF
>TRBV30|TRBJ1-3
CAWISRRAAKSSGNTIYF
>TRBV28|TRBJ2-1
CASSFQAVEQFF
>TRBV30|TRBJ1-5
CAWSVPWVGLSNQPQHF
>TRBV7-2|TRBJ2-7
CASSLISGASYEQYF
>TRBV6-2/TRBV6-3|TRBJ2-1
CASSDRDGYNEQFF
>TRBV20-1|TRBJ2-5
CSAGTSGRKGETQYF
>TRBV19|TRBJ2-6
CASKRVGSGGANVLTF
>TRBV28|TRBJ2-7
CASEEAGASVNEQYF
>TRBV7-9|TRBJ2-7
CASSLESYEQYF
>TRBV6-4|TRBJ2-7
CASSNAGGTYEQYF
>TRBV7-9|TRBJ2-1
CASSGTEKGNEQFF
>TRBV28|TRBJ1-2
CASSTYRDLVNYGYTF
>TRBV7-9|TRBJ2-1
CASSLATREVWGNEQFF
>TRBV6-1|TRBJ2-3
CASSPKREVTDTQYF
>TRBV9|TRBJ2-2
CASSVGGGTGRTGELFF
>TRBV10-3|TRBJ2-7
CAISDYKSYEQYF
>TRBV20-1|TRBJ1-5
CSARSPQGHQPQHF
>TRBV18|TRBJ2-5
CASSPGAGGETQYF
>TRBV10-2|TRBJ2-2
CASSGTRMNTGELFF
>TRBV6-1|TRBJ1-2
CASSYGSLSGYTF
>TRBV7-8|TRBJ1-2
CASSEKASGGYTF
>TRBV3-1|TRBJ1-3
CASSQVLGGAGNTIYF
>TRBV5-1|TRBJ2-7
CASSGGSGSETYEQYF
>TRBV27|TRBJ1-5
CASSIYPPGQPNQPQHF
>TRBV5-1|TRBJ2-1
CASSTGTGAYNEQFF
>TRBV7-9|TRBJ2-3
CASTYNRGGTDTQYF
>TRBV28|TRBJ1-4
CASSGTPNEKLFF
>TRBV10-3|TRBJ2-3
CAISERKTSGGDTQYF
>TRBV20-1|TRBJ2-3
CRARAGFWRGGADTQYF